This T cell receptor beta chain was sequenced for a study of blood T cell repertoires in COVID-19. Study background: Specimens from acute and convalescent COVID-19 originated in the United States, Italy and Spain.

Ages ranged from roughly 18 to 100 years, with residence in some 25 US areas. Cohort placement rested on clinical history that participants reported themselves. Germline V gives CDR1 MNHEY, CDR2 SMNVEV (reference sequence). This CDR3 has 14 amino acids. With 6 bases removed from V and 3 bases from J, the gap between germline ends came to 15 bases. This table comes from immunoSEQ multiplex PCR, and its TCRdb copy is limited to in-frame clones, with some not included. The sample has fewer than 250,000 clones; roughly 87% are singletons. The chain links TRBV27 to TRBJ2-7; perhaps TRBD1 as D (6 bases). Sequencing was performed on PBMCs or T cells enriched from blood (not recorded which). This clonotype was obtained from a woman in her thirties with acute COVID-19. CDR3 residues: CASSPPGEIYEQYF. In DNA, the CDR3 is TGTGCCAGCAGCCCCCCAGGGGAGATCTACGAGCAGTACTTC.